This T cell receptor beta chain is drawn from a study of shared clonotypes between healthy human individuals. Note on this clone: Its antigen is not identified.

The CDR3 totals 15 residues. The V segment lost 6 bases and the J segment 2 bases; nucleotides outside the gene matches: 7. Germline V lookup: CDR1 LGHNT, CDR2 FRNRAP. Points from the study as a whole: When naive CD4 clonotypes were compared across a few donors, 4% to 6.5% were shared. Compared with clonotypes that all four donors shared, non-shared clonotypes had lower generation probabilities. Larger richness was generally estimated for naive than memory subsets.

Each PCR replicate from the sorted subsets contained 150 to 250 ng DNA, which is 25,000 to 30,000 T cell genomes. Sequencing used immunoSEQ multiplex PCR; TCRdb keeps in-frame clones, though not all of them. The sample has approximately 1,500,000 clones; approximately 97% are singletons. This clonotype was sampled from a man aged 25 to 40 in good health. The chain has TRBV12-5 and TRBJ1-1; TRBD1 matches at 9 bases. The sample comprised naive CD4+ T cells sorted from blood. Subset here: CD45RA+ positively selected. CDR3 DNA sequence: TGTGCTAGTGGCCCGGGACAGGGAGGAAACACTGAAGCTTTCTTT. The encoded protein is CASGPGQGGNTEAFF.